This TCR beta chain was found in a study of sequential checkpoint blockade in melanoma (dated by TCRdb to between 2018 and 2021). In the study overall: Using 1:1 randomization, the trial assigned patients either to first-line nivolumab followed by ipilimumab (arm A) or to ipilimumab followed by nivolumab (arm B). Maintenance nivolumab came after each of the two trial sequences. Beyond this particular receptor, the publication reports: The model for predicting response that combines TCR metrics with mutation burden needs to be validated in larger, independent patient cohorts.

What the treatment or condition label conveys for this sample: randomized to nivolumab then ipilimumab (arm A) or the reverse (arm B). None of the trial patients had been given prior DNA-damaging chemotherapy. A FACS Aria II flow cytometer was used to sort live CD3+CD8+ cells that were negative for CD19 and CD56 from thawed PBMCs. The samples were obtained from melanoma patients enrolled in CheckMate 064, an open-label, randomized phase II trial testing sequential checkpoint blockade. Peripheral blood mononuclear cells were obtained through leukapheresis, purified using Ficoll-Paque, and frozen in human serum containing roughly 10% DMSO. Immediately after sorting, the purity of sorted blood CD3+CD8+ cells was verified to be >98%, after which DNA was extracted. About this clone itself: This receptor's antigen is unknown. No qualities accompany the bases; no much larger clone lies one base away.

V is shortened by 2 bases, J by 1 base, and the region joining them spans 5 bases. In the germline V gene, CDR1 corresponds to MNHEY and CDR2 to SVGAGI. Its CDR3 holds 13 amino acids, cysteine through phenylalanine. The only DNA kept is the CDR3, 39 bases in frame from the first base. TCRbeta CDR3 regions were immunosequenced from genomic DNA with the immunoSEQ Assay. Before high-throughput sequencing, the genomic DNA was amplified using bias-controlled multiplex PCR. From the authors' description of their analysis: To quantify the absolute abundance of each unique TCRbeta CDR3 region, the sequences were collapsed and filtered. Clonality, defined as 1 minus Pielou's evenness, was calculated using only productive rearrangements. A previously published method was used to identify clones with significantly greater frequencies in on-treatment samples than in baseline samples. Not all clones reach the TCRdb copy of this immuneACCESS table, which keeps in-frame sequences only. Checked studies attribute under half of the gap to unresolved V genes and leave the rest unexplained. The V and J calls and clone size were taken over from that table, and D and trimming were inferred from the DNA. This sample has about 18,000 clones in its table, and about three fifths of those were observed once. The ten largest clonotypes hold 15% to 20% of the sample.

The sample here was CD8+ T cells sorted from blood (inferred from file names), taken from a patient given nivolumab and ipilimumab in sequence. This sequence uses TRBV6-5 and TRBJ1-1, with a weak D call of TRBD1 (5 bases match). The origin of this receptor is a human donor with melanoma. The nucleotide sequence is given as TGTGCCAGCAGTTACACAGGGAACACTGAAGCTTTCTTT. This is translated as CASSYTGNTEAFF.